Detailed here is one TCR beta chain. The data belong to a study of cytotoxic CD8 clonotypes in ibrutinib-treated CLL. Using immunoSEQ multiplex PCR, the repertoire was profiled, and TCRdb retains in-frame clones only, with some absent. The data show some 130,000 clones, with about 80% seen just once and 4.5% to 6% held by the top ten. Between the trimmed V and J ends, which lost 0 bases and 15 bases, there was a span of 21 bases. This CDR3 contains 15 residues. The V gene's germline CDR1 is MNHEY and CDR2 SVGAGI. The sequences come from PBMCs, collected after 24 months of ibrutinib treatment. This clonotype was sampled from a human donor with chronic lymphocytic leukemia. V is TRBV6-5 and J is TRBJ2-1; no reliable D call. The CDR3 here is CASSYSLGALHFLFF. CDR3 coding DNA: TGTGCCAGCAGTTACTCTTTGGGCGCCCTCCATTTTCTGTTCTTC.